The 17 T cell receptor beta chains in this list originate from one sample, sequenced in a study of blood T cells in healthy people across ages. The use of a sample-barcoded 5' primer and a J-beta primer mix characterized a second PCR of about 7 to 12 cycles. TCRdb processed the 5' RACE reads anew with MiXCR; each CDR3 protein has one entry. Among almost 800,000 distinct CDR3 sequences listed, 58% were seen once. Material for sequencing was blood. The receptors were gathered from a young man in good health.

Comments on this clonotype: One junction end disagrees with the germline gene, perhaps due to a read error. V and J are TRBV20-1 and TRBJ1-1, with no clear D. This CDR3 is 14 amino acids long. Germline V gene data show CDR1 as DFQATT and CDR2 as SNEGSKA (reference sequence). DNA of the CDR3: TGCAGTGCTAGAGGGTCGGTGAAGAACACTGCAGCTTTCTTT. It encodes CSARGSVKNTAAFF.

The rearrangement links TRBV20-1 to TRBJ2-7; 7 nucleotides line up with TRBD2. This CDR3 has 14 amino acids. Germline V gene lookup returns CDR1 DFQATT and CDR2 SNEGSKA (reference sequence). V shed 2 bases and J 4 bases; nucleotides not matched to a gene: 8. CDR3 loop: CSARYGTTKYEQYF. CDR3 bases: TGCAGTGCTAGATACGGGACTACGAAATACGAGCAGTACTTC.

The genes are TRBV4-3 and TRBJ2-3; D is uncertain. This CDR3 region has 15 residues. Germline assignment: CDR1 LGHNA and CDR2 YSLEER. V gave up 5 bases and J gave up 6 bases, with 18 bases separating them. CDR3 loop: CASSGRSATVDTQYF. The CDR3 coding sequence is TGCGCCAGCAGCGGCCGCAGCGCAACAGTGGATACGCAGTATTTT.

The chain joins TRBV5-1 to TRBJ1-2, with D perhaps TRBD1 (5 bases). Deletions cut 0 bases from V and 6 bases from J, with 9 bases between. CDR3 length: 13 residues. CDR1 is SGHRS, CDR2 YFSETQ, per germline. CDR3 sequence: CASSLATADGYTF. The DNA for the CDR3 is TGCGCCAGCAGCTTGGCGACAGCGGATGGCTACACCTTC.

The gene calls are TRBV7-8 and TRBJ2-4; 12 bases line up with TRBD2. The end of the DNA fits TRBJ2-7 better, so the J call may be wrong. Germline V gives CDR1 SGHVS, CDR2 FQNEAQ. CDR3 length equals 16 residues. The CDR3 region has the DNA TGTGCCAGCAGCTTAAGGTACCTAGCGGGAGGGCACGAGCAGTACTTC. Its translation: CASSLRYLAGGHEQYF.

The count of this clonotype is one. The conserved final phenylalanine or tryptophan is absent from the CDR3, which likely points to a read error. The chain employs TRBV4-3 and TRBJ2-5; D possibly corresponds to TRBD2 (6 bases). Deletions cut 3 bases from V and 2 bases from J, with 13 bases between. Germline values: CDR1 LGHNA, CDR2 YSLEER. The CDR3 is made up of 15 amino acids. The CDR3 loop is CASSHLAGKQETQYL. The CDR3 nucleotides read TGCGCCAGCAGCCACCTTGCGGGGAAACAAGAGACCCAGTACTTG.

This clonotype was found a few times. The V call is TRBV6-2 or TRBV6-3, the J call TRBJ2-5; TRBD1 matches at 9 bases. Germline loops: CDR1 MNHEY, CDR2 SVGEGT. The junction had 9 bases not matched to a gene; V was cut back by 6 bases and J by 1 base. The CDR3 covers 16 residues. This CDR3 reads CASSLGQGRFQETQYF. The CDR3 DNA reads TGTGCCAGCAGCCTAGGACAGGGGAGGTTCCAAGAGACCCAGTACTTC.

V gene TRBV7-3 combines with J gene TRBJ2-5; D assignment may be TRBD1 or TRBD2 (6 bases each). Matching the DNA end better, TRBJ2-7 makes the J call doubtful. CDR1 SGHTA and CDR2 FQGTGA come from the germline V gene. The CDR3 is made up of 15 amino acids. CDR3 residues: CASSLLGGGLDEQYF. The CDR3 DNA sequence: TGTGCCAGCAGCCTCCTGGGGGGCGGATTGGACGAGCAGTACTTC.

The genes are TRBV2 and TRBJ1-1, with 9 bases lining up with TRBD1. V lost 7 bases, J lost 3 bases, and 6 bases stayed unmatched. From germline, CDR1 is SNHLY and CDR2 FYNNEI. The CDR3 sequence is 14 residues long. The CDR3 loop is CASTYDRGDTEAFF. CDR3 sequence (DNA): TGTGCCAGCACCTACGACAGGGGGGACACTGAAGCTTTCTTT.

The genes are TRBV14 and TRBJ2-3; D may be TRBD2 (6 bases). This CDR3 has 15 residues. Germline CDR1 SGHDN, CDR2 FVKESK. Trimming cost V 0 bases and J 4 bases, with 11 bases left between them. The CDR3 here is CASSQDFGSADTQYF. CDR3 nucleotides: TGTGCCAGCAGCCAAGATTTCGGGAGCGCAGATACGCAGTATTTT.

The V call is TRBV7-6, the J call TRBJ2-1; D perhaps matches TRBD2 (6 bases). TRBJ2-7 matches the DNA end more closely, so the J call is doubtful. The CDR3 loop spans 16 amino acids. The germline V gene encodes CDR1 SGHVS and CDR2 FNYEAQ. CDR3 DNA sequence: TGTGCCAGCAGCTTAGCGGCGGGGAACCCTTACAATGAGCAGTACTTC. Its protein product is CASSLAAGNPYNEQYF.

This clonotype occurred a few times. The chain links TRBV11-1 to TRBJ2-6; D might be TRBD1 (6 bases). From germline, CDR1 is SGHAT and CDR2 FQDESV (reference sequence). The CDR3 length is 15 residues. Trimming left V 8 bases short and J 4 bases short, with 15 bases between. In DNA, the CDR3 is TGTGCCAGCGCTCAGGGGAGTGCCGGGGCCAACGTCCTGACTTTC. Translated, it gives CASAQGSAGANVLTF.

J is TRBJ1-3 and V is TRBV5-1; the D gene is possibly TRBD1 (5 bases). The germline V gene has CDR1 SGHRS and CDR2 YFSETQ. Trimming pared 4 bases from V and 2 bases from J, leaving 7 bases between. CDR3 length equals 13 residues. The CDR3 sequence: CASSPGPGNTIYF. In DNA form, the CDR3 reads TGCGCCAGCAGCCCGGGACCTGGAAACACCATATATTTT.

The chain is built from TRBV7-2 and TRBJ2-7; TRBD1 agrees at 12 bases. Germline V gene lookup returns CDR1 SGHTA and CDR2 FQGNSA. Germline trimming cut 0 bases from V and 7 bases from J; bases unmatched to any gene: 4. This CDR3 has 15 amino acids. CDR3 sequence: CASSLAGQGASEQYF. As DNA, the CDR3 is TGTGCCAGCAGCTTAGCGGGACAGGGGGCGTCAGAGCAGTACTTC.

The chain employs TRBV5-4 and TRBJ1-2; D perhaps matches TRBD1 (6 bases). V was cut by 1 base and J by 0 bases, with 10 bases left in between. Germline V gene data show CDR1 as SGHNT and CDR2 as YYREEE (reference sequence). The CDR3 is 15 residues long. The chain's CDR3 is CASSLQQGSNYGYTF. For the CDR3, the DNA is TGTGCCAGCAGCTTGCAACAGGGATCTAACTATGGCTACACCTTC.

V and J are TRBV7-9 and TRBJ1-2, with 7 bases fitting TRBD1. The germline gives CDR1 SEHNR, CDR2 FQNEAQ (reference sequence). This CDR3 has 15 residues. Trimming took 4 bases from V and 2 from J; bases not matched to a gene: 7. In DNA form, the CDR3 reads TGTGCCAGCAGCTCCCGGGACAGTAAAAACTATGGCTACACCTTC. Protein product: CASSSRDSKNYGYTF.

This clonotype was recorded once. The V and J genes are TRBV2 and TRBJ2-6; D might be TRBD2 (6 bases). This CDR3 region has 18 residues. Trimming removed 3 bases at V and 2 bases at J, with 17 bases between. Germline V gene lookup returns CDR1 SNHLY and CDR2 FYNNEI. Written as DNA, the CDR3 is TGTGCCAGCAGTGATGCGGTGGCAGGGAGGCCTGGGGCCAACGTCCTGACTTTC. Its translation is CASSDAVAGRPGANVLTF.